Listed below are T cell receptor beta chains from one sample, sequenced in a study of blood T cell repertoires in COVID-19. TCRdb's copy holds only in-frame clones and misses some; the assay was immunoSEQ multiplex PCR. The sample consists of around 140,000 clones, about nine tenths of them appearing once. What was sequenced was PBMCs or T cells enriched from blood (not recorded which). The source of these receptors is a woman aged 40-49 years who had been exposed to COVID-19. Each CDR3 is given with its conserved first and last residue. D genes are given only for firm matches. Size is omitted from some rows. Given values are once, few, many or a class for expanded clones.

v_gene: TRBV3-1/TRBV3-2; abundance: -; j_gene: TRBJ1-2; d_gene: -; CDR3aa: CASSQGRGGGYTF; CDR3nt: TGTGCCAGCAGCCAAGGACGGGGAGGTGGCTACACCTTC
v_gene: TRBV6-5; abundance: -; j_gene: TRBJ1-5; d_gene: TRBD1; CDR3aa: CASSYSTGSDQPQHF; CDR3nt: TGTGCCAGCAGTTACTCGACAGGGTCCGATCAGCCCCAGCATTTT
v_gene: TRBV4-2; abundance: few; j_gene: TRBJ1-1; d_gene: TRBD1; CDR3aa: CASSAFRGATEAFF; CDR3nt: TGTGCCAGCAGCGCCTTCAGGGGGGCCACTGAAGCTTTCTTT
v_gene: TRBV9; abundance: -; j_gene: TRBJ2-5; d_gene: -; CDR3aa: CASSDEETPGVETQYF; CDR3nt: TGTGCCAGCAGCGACGAGGAGACCCCGGGAGTAGAGACCCAGTACTTC
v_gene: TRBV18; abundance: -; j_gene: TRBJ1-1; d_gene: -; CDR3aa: CASREGEPTEAFF; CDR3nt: TGTGCCAGCCGTGAGGGGGAACCTACTGAAGCTTTCTTT
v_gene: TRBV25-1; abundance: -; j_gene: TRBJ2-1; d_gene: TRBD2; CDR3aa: CASGSTSGRADEQFF; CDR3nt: TGTGCCAGCGGCTCGACTAGCGGGAGGGCTGATGAGCAGTTCTTC
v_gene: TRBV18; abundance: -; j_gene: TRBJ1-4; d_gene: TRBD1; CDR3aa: CASSPGTANEKLFF; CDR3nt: TGTGCCAGCTCACCCGGGACAGCTAATGAAAAACTGTTTTTT
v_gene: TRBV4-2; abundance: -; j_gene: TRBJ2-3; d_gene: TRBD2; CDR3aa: CASSQEILAGRTDTQYF; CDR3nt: TGTGCCAGCAGCCAAGAAATCCTAGCGGGGCGCACAGATACGCAGTATTTT
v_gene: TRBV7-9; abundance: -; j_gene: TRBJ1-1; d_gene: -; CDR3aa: CASSHPGQNTEAFF; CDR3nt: TGTGCCAGCAGCCACCCGGGACAGAACACTGAAGCTTTCTTT
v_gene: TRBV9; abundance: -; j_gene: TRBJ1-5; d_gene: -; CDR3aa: CASSVEDRDQPQHF; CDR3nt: TGTGCCAGCAGCGTAGAAGATCGAGATCAGCCCCAGCATTTT
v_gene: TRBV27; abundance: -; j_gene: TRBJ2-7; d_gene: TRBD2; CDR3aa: CASSLLAGPPYEQYF; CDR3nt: TGTGCCAGCAGTTTACTAGCGGGGCCTCCCTACGAGCAGTACTTC
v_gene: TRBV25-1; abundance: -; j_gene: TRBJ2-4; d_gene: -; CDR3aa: CASSVEGGLAKNIQYF; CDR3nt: TGTGCCAGCAGTGTTGAGGGTGGCCTAGCCAAAAACATTCAGTACTTC
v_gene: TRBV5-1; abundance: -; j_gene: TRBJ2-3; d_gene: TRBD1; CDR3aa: CASSLGQGIDTQYF; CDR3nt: TGCGCCAGCAGCTTGGGACAGGGTATAGATACGCAGTATTTT
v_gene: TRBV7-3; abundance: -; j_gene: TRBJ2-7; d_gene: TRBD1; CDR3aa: CASSPQTGGSGEQYF; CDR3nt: TGTGCCAGCAGCCCCCAGACAGGGGGCTCGGGGGAGCAGTACTTC
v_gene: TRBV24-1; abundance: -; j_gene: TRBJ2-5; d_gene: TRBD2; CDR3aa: CATSDRTRQETQYF; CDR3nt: TGTGCCACCAGTGACCGGACTAGACAAGAGACCCAGTACTTC
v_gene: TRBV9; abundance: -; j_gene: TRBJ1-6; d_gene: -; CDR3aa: CASSVTEGGSPLHF; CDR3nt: TGTGCCAGCAGCGTGACAGAAGGTGGGTCACCCCTCCACTTT
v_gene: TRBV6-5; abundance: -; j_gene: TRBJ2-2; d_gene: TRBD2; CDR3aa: CASRWRGGAGELFF; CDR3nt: TGTGCCAGCAGATGGCGGGGGGGCGCCGGGGAGCTGTTTTTT
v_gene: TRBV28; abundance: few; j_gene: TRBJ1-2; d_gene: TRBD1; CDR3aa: CASSISGGPYGYTF; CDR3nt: TGTGCCAGCAGTATATCAGGGGGTCCCTATGGCTACACCTTC
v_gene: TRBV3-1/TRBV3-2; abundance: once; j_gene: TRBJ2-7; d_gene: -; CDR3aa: CASSQAEAVSEQYF; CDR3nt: TGTGCCAGCAGCCAAGCCGAGGCAGTTTCCGAGCAGTACTTC
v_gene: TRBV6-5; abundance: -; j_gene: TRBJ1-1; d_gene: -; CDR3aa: CASTGGRGVTEAFF; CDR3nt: TGTGCCAGCACCGGCGGCAGGGGTGTCACTGAAGCTTTCTTT
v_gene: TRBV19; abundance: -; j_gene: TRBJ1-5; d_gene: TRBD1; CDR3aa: CASRVRTGEQPQHF; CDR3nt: TGTGCCAGTAGGGTCCGGACAGGGGAACAGCCCCAGCATTTT
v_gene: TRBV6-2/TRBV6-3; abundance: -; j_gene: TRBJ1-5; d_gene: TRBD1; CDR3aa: CASSRAGTGGDQPQHF; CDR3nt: TGTGCCAGCAGCCGGGCGGGGACAGGAGGCGATCAGCCCCAGCATTTT
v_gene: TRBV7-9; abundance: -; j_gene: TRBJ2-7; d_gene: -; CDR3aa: CASSPGRGGSDEQYF; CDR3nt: TGTGCCAGCAGCCCAGGAAGGGGGGGCAGCGACGAGCAGTACTTC
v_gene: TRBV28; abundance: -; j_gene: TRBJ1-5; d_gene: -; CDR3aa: CASSPLGGDQPQHF; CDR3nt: TGTGCCAGCAGCCCCTTGGGGGGGGATCAGCCCCAGCATTTT
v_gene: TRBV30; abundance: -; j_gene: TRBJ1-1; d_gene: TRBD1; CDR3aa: CAWSPIGDRNTEAFF; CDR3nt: TGTGCCTGGAGTCCTATAGGGGACAGGAACACTGAAGCTTTCTTT
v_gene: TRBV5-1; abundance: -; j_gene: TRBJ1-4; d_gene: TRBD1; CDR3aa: CASSRGPLGQGAVLREKLFF; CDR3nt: TGCGCCAGCAGTCGAGGCCCTCTGGGACAGGGGGCCGTTTTACGCGAAAAACTGTTTTTT
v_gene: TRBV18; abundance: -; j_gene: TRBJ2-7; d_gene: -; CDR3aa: CASSPRSAGGTYEQYF; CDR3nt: TGTGCCAGCTCACCAAGGTCGGCGGGTGGGACCTACGAGCAGTACTTC
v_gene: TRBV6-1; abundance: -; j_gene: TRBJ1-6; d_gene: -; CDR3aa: CASSDTTGLPLHF; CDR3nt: TGTGCCAGCAGTGACACTACAGGTCTCCCCCTCCACTTT
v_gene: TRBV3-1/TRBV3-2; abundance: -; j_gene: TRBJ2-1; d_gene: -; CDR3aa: CASSPRELYNEQFF; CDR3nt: TGTGCCAGCAGCCCACGTGAGCTCTACAATGAGCAGTTCTTC